This T cell receptor beta chain is drawn from a study of blood T cells in healthy people across ages. This CDR3 comprises 15 residues. The V and J ends lost 6 bases and 8 bases respectively, with 20 bases between them. Germline V gives CDR1 ENHRY, CDR2 SYGVKD. A sample-barcoded 5' primer and a J-beta primer mix were used in a second PCR of roughly 7 to 11 cycles. TCRdb reprocessed the 5' RACE reads via MiXCR and lists one record per CDR3 protein. The repertoire consists of hundreds of thousands of distinct CDR3 sequences, with roughly half occurring once and the leading ten covering about 13%. The chain joins TRBV10-3 to TRBJ2-4; weak D call: TRBD1 (5 bases). This TCR was sampled from a woman older than 75 in good health. Input material: blood. The CDR3 protein is CAISTSSRVSHIQYF. The CDR3 DNA follows: TGTGCCATCAGCACGAGTAGCAGGGTCTCGCACATTCAGTACTTC.